Listed here are 20 T cell receptor beta chains from one sample, sequenced in a study of shared clonotypes between healthy human individuals. Here immunoSEQ multiplex PCR was the method, and the copy in TCRdb shows in-frame clones only, minus some. The repertoire holds hundreds of thousands of clones, around 76% seen once, with around 12% in the top ten. The sample was PBMCs. All receptors derive from a woman aged 40 to 55 in good health. Some clones in this sample may be carry-over from other donors' samples.

This chain uses TRBV11-2 with TRBJ2-7; tentatively, D is TRBD2 (7 bases). Germline V gene sequence: CDR1 SGHAT, CDR2 FQNNGV. V was shortened by 8 bases and J by 4 bases, with 12 bases between the two germline ends. This CDR3 has 12 residues. In DNA form, the CDR3 reads TGTGCCAGCGGTCGGGGGGCTTACGAGCAGTACTTC. As protein: CASGRGAYEQYF.

This chain links TRBV30 with TRBJ2-2; D possibly corresponds to TRBD1 (6 bases). From germline, CDR1 is GTSNPN and CDR2 SVGIG (reference sequence). The CDR3 sequence is 14 residues long. Trimming cost V 2 bases and J 4 bases, with 11 bases left between them. The chain's CDR3 is CAWSRARGTGELFF. CDR3 coding DNA: TGTGCCTGGAGTCGGGCCAGGGGCACCGGGGAGCTGTTTTTT. The complete variable domain, with remaining parts taken from reference TRBV30 and TRBJ2-2, reads SQTIHQWPATLVQPVGSPLSLECTVEGTSNPNLYWYRQAAGRGLQLLFYSVGIGQISSEVPQNLSASRPQDRQFILSSKKLLLSDSGFYLCAWSRARGTGELFFGEGSRLTVL.

V gene TRBV7-3 combines with J gene TRBJ2-3; 14 bases match TRBD2. The V segment lost 4 bases and the J segment 0 bases; nucleotides outside the gene matches: 6. Germline V CDR1 and CDR2: SGHTA, FQGTGA. There are 18 residues in the CDR3. CDR3 region: CASSSGLAGGTSTDTQYF. DNA for the CDR3: TGTGCCAGCAGCTCCGGACTAGCGGGAGGAACTAGCACAGATACGCAGTATTTT. The full variable domain, rest sourced from reference TRBV7-3 and TRBJ2-3, is GAGVSQTPSNKVTEKGKYVELRCDPISGHTALYWYRQSLGQGPEFLIYFQGTGAADDSGLPNDRFFAVRPEGSVSTLKIQRTERGDSAVYLCASSSGLAGGTSTDTQYFGPGTRLTVL.

The chain carries TRBV5-1 and TRBJ2-1, with 11 bases that match TRBD2. After removal of 0 bases from V and 8 bases from J, the junction contained 7 bases not matched to a gene. The germline V gene has CDR1 SGHRS and CDR2 YFSETQ. The length of the CDR3 is 16 residues. Here the CDR3 reads CASSLGTSGRRDEQFF. DNA for the CDR3: TGCGCCAGCAGCTTGGGCACTAGCGGGAGACGAGATGAGCAGTTCTTC. Full variable domain (missing parts from reference TRBV5-1 and TRBJ2-1): KAGVTQTPRYLIKTRGQQVTLSCSPISGHRSVSWYQQTPGQGLQFLFEYFSETQRNKGNFPGRFSGRQFSNSRSEMNVSTLELGDSALYLCASSLGTSGRRDEQFFGPGTRLTVL.

The genes are TRBV7-8 and TRBJ2-1; 7 bases line up with TRBD2. Germline V gene lookup returns CDR1 SGHVS and CDR2 FQNEAQ. With 5 bases clipped from V and 2 bases from J, the junction kept 3 bases outside the gene matches. This CDR3 comprises 14 residues. CDR3 nucleotide sequence: TGTGCCAGCAGCGCCACTAGCGCCTACAATGAGCAGTTCTTC. It specifies CASSATSAYNEQFF.

This chain joins TRBV7-9 and TRBJ2-3; 11 nucleotides agree with TRBD1. Trimming took 5 bases from V and 5 from J; bases not matched to a gene: 6. The CDR3 loop spans 15 amino acids. CDR1 is SEHNR and CDR2 is FQNEAQ in the germline V gene (reference sequence). The CDR3 is CASSKGQGAIDTQYF. The CDR3 region has the DNA TGTGCCAGCAGCAAAGGACAGGGGGCGATAGATACGCAGTATTTT.

The V call is TRBV28, the J call TRBJ2-1; 11 bases are shared with TRBD2. The V gene's germline CDR1 is MDHEN and CDR2 SYDVKM. The CDR3 extends over 16 amino acids. Unmatched junction bases numbered 10, after V lost 5 bases and J lost 7 bases. The CDR3 protein is CASSGLAGDRWNEQFF. CDR3 coding DNA: TGTGCCAGCAGTGGACTAGCGGGCGACCGGTGGAATGAGCAGTTCTTC. Full variable domain (missing parts from reference TRBV28 and TRBJ2-1): DVKVTQSSRYLVKRTGEKVFLECVQDMDHENMFWYRQDPGLGLRLIYFSYDVKMKEKGDIPEGYSVSREKKERFSLILESASTNQTSMYLCASSGLAGDRWNEQFFGPGTRLTVL.

The chain recombines TRBV29-1 with TRBJ2-7, with 13 bases that match TRBD2. J gave up 2 bases and V 1 base, and 5 bases lay outside the gene matches. Germline CDR1 is SQVTM and CDR2 is ANQGSEA. The CDR3 sequence is 16 residues long. In DNA, the CDR3 is TGCAGCGTTGAAGGGACTAGCGGGAGTGGAACCTACGAGCAGTACTTC. Residues: CSVEGTSGSGTYEQYF.

The rearrangement links TRBV7-3 to TRBJ2-3; 14 positions match TRBD2. CDR3 length: 15 amino acids. Unmatched junction bases numbered 2, after V lost 5 bases and J lost 4 bases. Per the germline V gene, CDR1 is SGHTA and CDR2 is FQGTGA. The CDR3 sequence: CASSPGLAGADTQYF. The CDR3 DNA reads as TGTGCCAGCAGCCCGGGACTAGCGGGAGCAGATACGCAGTATTTT.

This rearrangement joins TRBV7-9 to TRBJ1-1; 8 bases line up with TRBD1. The CDR3 runs 11 residues. Germline V gene sequence: CDR1 SEHNR, CDR2 FQNEAQ (reference sequence). V gave up 10 bases and J gave up 7 bases; unmatched junction bases: 5. In nucleotides, the CDR3 is TGTGCCACACAGGGGGAGGTTGAAGCTTTCTTT. Its protein product is CATQGEVEAFF.

V and J are TRBV7-6 and TRBJ1-3; 7 nucleotides match TRBD1. Trimming took 3 bases from V and 0 from J; bases not matched to a gene: 2. The CDR3 is 15 residues long. Per the germline V gene, CDR1 is SGHVS and CDR2 is FNYEAQ. The CDR3 coding sequence is TGTGCCAGCAGCTTGGGACAGAGCTCTGGAAACACCATATATTTT. Protein product: CASSLGQSSGNTIYF.

The sample holds a few counts of this clone. The rearrangement uses TRBV6-1 and TRBJ1-3; D is uncertain. This CDR3 has 14 amino acids. Trimming left V 5 bases short and J 2 bases short, with 10 bases between. Germline CDR1 and CDR2: MNHNS and SASEGT. The CDR3 here is CASSFVVPGNTIYF. CDR3 DNA sequence: TGTGCCAGCAGTTTCGTAGTTCCTGGAAACACCATATATTTT.

The chain is built from TRBV7-2 and TRBJ1-2, with 8 bases identical to TRBD1. The trim removed 4 bases at V and 2 bases at J, leaving 9 bases unmatched. Germline loops: CDR1 SGHTA, CDR2 FQGNSA. This CDR3 spans 16 amino acids. CDR3 residues: CASSYSSGTGNYGYTF. In DNA, the CDR3 is TGTGCCAGCAGCTACTCCTCCGGGACAGGAAACTATGGCTACACCTTC.

The sample holds a few counts of this clone. Other DNA sequences in the same sample also yield this CDR3. V is TRBV30 and J is TRBJ2-5; D is unresolved. Trimming pared 2 bases from V and 4 bases from J, leaving 5 bases between. Germline CDR1 reads GTSNPN; CDR2 reads SVGIG (reference sequence). The CDR3 sequence is 11 residues long. CDR3 protein: CAWSPGETQYF. The CDR3 region has the DNA TGTGCCTGGAGTCCTGGAGAGACCCAGTACTTC.

The chain joins TRBV6-6 to TRBJ1-1; D gene uncertain. The CDR3 has 13 amino acids. CDR1 is MNHNY and CDR2 is SVGAGI in the germline V gene (reference sequence). V lost 6 bases and J lost 4, with 12 bases in between. CDR3 coding DNA: TGTGCCAGCAGACCCTTGGGCGTCACTGAAGCTTTCTTT. It codes for CASRPLGVTEAFF.

The chain uses TRBV10-3 and TRBJ1-4; tentatively, D is TRBD1 (5 bases). The CDR3 is 14 residues long. V gave up 5 bases and J gave up 0 bases, with 7 bases separating them. Germline V gene data show CDR1 as ENHRY and CDR2 as SYGVKD. The CDR3 loop is CAISSGATNEKLFF. In nucleotides, the CDR3 is TGTGCCATCAGTTCGGGGGCAACTAATGAAAAACTGTTTTTT.

CDR3 sequence reads: CASSLAQGAGELFF. The CDR3 DNA sequence: TGTGCCAGCAGCTTAGCACAGGGGGCCGGGGAGCTGTTTTTT. The J gene is TRBJ2-2, the V gene TRBV7-7; 8 bases are shared with TRBD1. The CDR3 is made up of 14 amino acids. Germline values: CDR1 SSHAT, CDR2 FNYEAQ (reference sequence). Germline trimming cut 0 bases from V and 6 bases from J; bases unmatched to any gene: 0.

With respect to this clone: This sequence is one base from a far larger clone and is likely a read error. The sample has other DNA sequences that encode this CDR3 too. The chain is built from TRBV4-2 and TRBJ2-5, with D perhaps matching TRBD2 (5 bases). The CDR3 totals 13 residues. Germline V CDR1 and CDR2: LGHNA, YNFKEQ. The CDR3 DNA reads as TGTGCCAGCAGTCAAGCGGCAAGGGAGACTCAGTACTTC. The encoded protein is CASSQAARETQYF.

This chain links TRBV9 with TRBJ2-2, with 13 nucleotides matching TRBD2. This CDR3 is 20 amino acids long. Germline-derived CDR1 and CDR2 are SGDLS and YYNGEE. The V gene end was trimmed by 4 bases and the J gene end by 5 bases; junction bases not matched to a gene: 17. The CDR3 DNA reads as TGTGCCAGCAGCCACAACCTTGTTGGACTAGCGGGAGAGAATACCGGGGAGCTGTTTTTT. Translating it yields CASSHNLVGLAGENTGELFF.

The chain combines TRBV6-6 with TRBJ2-7; 7 nucleotides align to TRBD2. CDR3 size: 15 residues. Germline V gene lookup returns CDR1 MNHNY and CDR2 SVGAGI (reference sequence). The trim removed 0 bases at V and 3 bases at J, leaving 5 bases unmatched. CDR3 amino acids: CASSYSGRGDYEQYF. In DNA form, the CDR3 reads TGTGCCAGCAGTTACTCGGGTCGGGGGGACTACGAGCAGTACTTC.